A single sample is the source of the 29 T cell receptor beta chains below, sequenced in a study of T cell changes during pregnancy in multiple sclerosis. The table came from immunoSEQ multiplex PCR; TCRdb's copy has only in-frame clones and leaves some out. The table records some 80,000 clones, nearly 95% of them present only once. Sequenced here: CD4+ T cells from peripheral blood mononuclear cells, sampled after pregnancy. Receptor source: a female donor with multiple sclerosis, enrolled in a pregnancy study.

V usage is TRBV5-4 and J usage is TRBJ2-5; no reliable D call. Germline CDR1 and CDR2: SGHNT and YYREEE (reference sequence). The CDR3 is made up of 14 amino acids. The V end lost 0 bases, the J end lost 5 bases, and 11 bases lay between the germline ends. The CDR3 coding sequence is TGTGCCAGCAGCTTGGTTTCACTGGAGGAGACCCAGTACTTC. This gives the protein CASSLVSLEETQYF.

This clone was seen just once. This sequence joins TRBV28 and TRBJ2-3; 11 bases are a match to TRBD2. V shed 7 bases, J shed 0 bases, and the junction held 3 bases outside the gene matches. Germline CDR1 MDHEN, CDR2 SYDVKM. The CDR3 length is 15 residues. CDR3 nucleotides: TGTGCCAGCACGACTAGCGGGGTTAGCACAGATACGCAGTATTTT. This translates into CASTTSGVSTDTQYF.

V and J are TRBV7-7 and TRBJ2-1; tentatively, D is TRBD1 (5 bases). The CDR3 is 12 amino acids. The germline V gene has CDR1 SSHAT and CDR2 FNYEAQ (reference sequence). The CDR3 DNA reads as TGTGCTGTCGGTTGGGGCGCGGATGAGCAGTTCTTC. Its translation is CAVGWGADEQFF.

This rearrangement joins TRBV6-5 to TRBJ1-6; D remains ambiguous. Trimming shortened V by 5 bases and J by 5 bases, and 10 bases separated the two germline ends. CDR3 length: 14 amino acids. Germline CDR1 MNHEY, CDR2 SVGAGI. The CDR3 nucleotides are TGTGCCAGCAGTAAAGGACTGAATAATTCACCCCTCCACTTT. This codes for CASSKGLNNSPLHF.

The CDR3 nucleotides are TGTGCCAGCAGTTACTTCGGGGGGGGCACAGATACGCAGTATTTT. Protein: CASSYFGGGTDTQYF. The chain joins TRBV6-5 to TRBJ2-3; 8 bases map to TRBD2. The V segment lost 1 base and the J segment 1 base; nucleotides outside the gene matches: 1. Germline loops: CDR1 MNHEY, CDR2 SVGAGI. This CDR3 comprises 15 residues.

The chain is built from TRBV29-1 and TRBJ2-6; D not resolved. V was cut by 6 bases and J by 2 bases, with 11 bases left in between. This CDR3 spans 14 amino acids. Germline CDR1 is SQVTM and CDR2 is ANQGSEA. This chain's CDR3 is CSVNMSPGANVLTF. CDR3 sequence (DNA): TGCAGCGTAAATATGTCCCCTGGGGCCAACGTCCTGACTTTC.

The chain combines TRBV15 with TRBJ2-2; D gene unclear. CDR1 and CDR2 (germline): LNHNV, YYDKDF (reference sequence). The CDR3 totals 15 residues. V was pared by 5 bases and J by 3 bases, with 13 bases between. This CDR3 reads CATSPSKSHTGELFF. The CDR3 DNA follows: TGTGCCACCAGCCCGAGTAAGTCGCACACCGGGGAGCTGTTTTTT.

This chain links TRBV6-1 with TRBJ2-3; 7 bases line up with TRBD1. The germline gives CDR1 MNHNS, CDR2 SASEGT. The CDR3 contains 13 residues. The V segment lost 6 bases and the J segment 3 bases; nucleotides outside the gene matches: 3. CDR3: CASRKTGTDTQYF. In nucleotides, the CDR3 is TGTGCCAGCAGGAAGACAGGGACAGATACGCAGTATTTT.

The chain recombines TRBV5-6 with TRBJ2-7, with D tentatively TRBD1 (5 bases). V was pared by 0 bases and J by 1 base, with 8 bases between. The CDR3 length is 14 residues. Germline assignment: CDR1 SGHDT and CDR2 YYEEEE. The CDR3 DNA reads TGTGCCAGCAGCTTGGTTCCAGGGTCCTACGAGCAGTACTTC. Translation: CASSLVPGSYEQYF.

This chain joins TRBV7-3 and TRBJ2-2, with 7 bases fitting TRBD1. Germline values: CDR1 SGHTA, CDR2 FQGTGA. This CDR3 comprises 16 residues. The V and J ends lost 5 bases and 3 bases, in that order; junction bases with no gene match: 9. The CDR3 sequence: CASSLSGQAYTGELFF. CDR3 bases: TGTGCCAGCAGCCTCAGTGGACAGGCGTACACCGGGGAGCTGTTTTTT.

This chain connects TRBV15 to TRBJ2-1; possibly TRBD2 for D (6 bases). CDR3 length equals 15 residues. Trimming cost V 4 bases and J 0 bases, with 10 bases left between them. The germline CDR1 and CDR2 sequences are LNHNV and YYDKDF (reference sequence). The CDR3 reads CATSTAGPSYNEQFF. The DNA for the CDR3 is TGTGCCACCAGCACGGCGGGACCCTCCTACAATGAGCAGTTCTTC. The variable domain in full, with the rest retrieved from reference TRBV15 and TRBJ2-1, is DAMVIQNPRYQVTQFGKPVTLSCSQTLNHNVMYWYQQKSSQAPKLLFHYYDKDFNNEADTPDNFQSRRPNTSFCFLDIRSPGLGDTAMYLCATSTAGPSYNEQFFGPGTRLTVL.

The chain uses TRBV6-5 and TRBJ2-7; D might be TRBD1 (5 bases). V was trimmed by 0 bases and J by 0 bases, leaving 9 bases between them. The CDR3 totals 15 residues. Germline lookup yields CDR1 MNHEY and CDR2 SVGAGI. CDR3 loop: CASSYSRVNSYEQYF. The CDR3 DNA sequence: TGTGCCAGCAGTTACTCCAGGGTAAACTCCTACGAGCAGTACTTC.

This chain uses TRBV7-2 with TRBJ2-2, with D perhaps TRBD1 (6 bases). In germline, CDR1 is SGHTA, CDR2 FQGNSA. The CDR3 runs to 14 residues. V lost 4 bases and J 6 bases, leaving 12 bases between the germline ends. Here the CDR3 reads CASSYTGWSGELFF. For the CDR3, the DNA is TGTGCCAGCAGCTACACAGGGTGGTCCGGGGAGCTGTTTTTT.

The genes are TRBV7-2 and TRBJ2-5; D unresolved. V was trimmed by 3 bases and J by 1 base, leaving 9 bases between them. Germline CDR1 reads SGHTA; CDR2 reads FQGNSA. The CDR3 is 14 residues long. The CDR3 protein is CASSLSASQETQYF. The CDR3 DNA is TGTGCCAGCAGCTTGAGCGCCAGCCAAGAGACCCAGTACTTC. Full variable domain (missing parts from reference TRBV7-2 and TRBJ2-5): GAGVSQSPSNKVTEKGKDVELRCDPISGHTALYWYRQSLGQGLEFLIYFQGNSAPDKSGLPSDRFSAERTGGSVSTLTIQRTQQEDSAVYLCASSLSASQETQYFGPGTRLLVL.

This sequence joins TRBV5-6 and TRBJ1-1, with TRBD1 matching 7 bases. Unmatched junction bases numbered 6, after V lost 4 bases and J lost 0 bases. CDR1 and CDR2 (germline): SGHDT, YYEEEE. This CDR3 is 15 amino acids long. CDR3 DNA: TGTGCCAGCAGCCCAACCGGGACAGTGAACACTGAAGCTTTCTTT. It yields the protein CASSPTGTVNTEAFF. Together with reference TRBV5-6 and TRBJ1-1, the CDR3 gives the full variable domain: DAGVTQSPTHLIKTRGQQVTLRCSPKSGHDTVSWYQQALGQGPQFIFQYYEEEERQRGNFPDRFSGHQFPNYSSELNVNALLLGDSALYLCASSPTGTVNTEAFFGQGTRLTVV.

V and J are TRBV14 and TRBJ1-5; 7 nucleotides match TRBD1. CDR1 is SGHDN and CDR2 is FVKESK in the germline V gene. The V gene end was trimmed by 0 bases and the J gene end by 6 bases; junction bases not matched to a gene: 11. The length of the CDR3 is 17 residues. DNA of the CDR3: TGTGCCAGCAGCCAAGAGGAGGACAGGCCGGAAGGTCAGCCCCAGCATTTT. Translating gives CASSQEEDRPEGQPQHF.

The V and J genes are TRBV7-9 and TRBJ1-1; no clear D. The germline CDR1 and CDR2 sequences are SEHNR and FQNEAQ (reference sequence). The CDR3 has 14 amino acids. The germline V and J ends were trimmed by 1 base and 10 bases, with 16 bases remaining between them. This chain's CDR3 is CASSLEVHEVGAFF. DNA of the CDR3: TGTGCCAGCAGCTTAGAAGTGCACGAGGTTGGAGCTTTCTTT.

Only a few counts were recorded for this clone. This chain uses TRBV28 with TRBJ1-1; D unclear. Trimming took off 6 bases at V and 8 bases at J, with 10 bases between the two ends. The CDR3 consists of 11 residues. Per germline, CDR1 MDHEN and CDR2 SYDVKM. In DNA, the CDR3 is TGTGCCAGCAGGGGCAGTAAGGAAGCTTTCTTT. The encoded protein is CASRGSKEAFF.

The genes are TRBV28 and TRBJ2-5, with a tentative D call TRBD1 (7 bases). The V gene lost 6 bases and the J gene lost 7 bases, with 15 bases spanning the gap. CDR1 MDHEN and CDR2 SYDVKM come from the germline V gene. The CDR3 contains 13 residues. As DNA, the CDR3 is TGTGCCAGCAGACCTCGGGGGACAGCGACCCAGTACTTC. Encoded protein: CASRPRGTATQYF. The whole variable domain, remainder taken from reference TRBV28 and TRBJ2-5, is DVKVTQSSRYLVKRTGEKVFLECVQDMDHENMFWYRQDPGLGLRLIYFSYDVKMKEKGDIPEGYSVSREKKERFSLILESASTNQTSMYLCASRPRGTATQYFGPGTRLLVL.

The chain employs TRBV5-6 and TRBJ1-1; the match to TRBD1 covers 8 bases. Germline loops: CDR1 SGHDT, CDR2 YYEEEE. The length of the CDR3 is 16 residues. V lost 2 bases, J lost 8 bases, and 14 bases stayed unmatched. CDR3 DNA sequence: TGTGCCAGCAGCTTTGGACAGGGCCCTTTTGCGGGCGAAGCTTTCTTT. Amino acid sequence: CASSFGQGPFAGEAFF.

CDR3 sequence (DNA): TGTGCCAGCACCGAGGATATGCTAACCCAGTACTTC. It specifies CASTEDMLTQYF. The chain joins TRBV6-1 to TRBJ2-5; D gene uncertain. The CDR3 spans 12 residues. CDR1 and CDR2 from the germline V gene are MNHNS and SASEGT. The V end was cut by 7 bases, the J end by 8 bases, with 14 bases between.

The CDR3 region is CASSSRLPGDYGYTF. CDR3 in DNA: TGTGCCAGCAGCTCCCGTCTCCCCGGGGACTATGGCTACACCTTC. The chain recombines TRBV5-4 with TRBJ1-2; unclear D gene. Germline V lookup: CDR1 SGHNT, CDR2 YYREEE (reference sequence). This CDR3 is 15 amino acids long. Between the trimmed V and J ends, which lost 3 bases and 3 bases, there was a span of 15 bases.

V gene TRBV7-8 combines with J gene TRBJ2-5; D remains unclear. Germline assignment: CDR1 SGHVS and CDR2 FQNEAQ. The CDR3 loop spans 12 amino acids. V lost 4 bases to trimming and J lost 13 bases, with 16 bases between them. CDR3 coding DNA: TGTGCCAGCAGCTCCCAGTCCCTCCTGTGGTACTTC. It yields the protein CASSSQSLLWYF.

This chain uses TRBV28 with TRBJ1-4; D gene ambiguous. The V and J ends lost 3 bases and 4 bases respectively, with 12 bases between them. Germline CDR1 MDHEN, CDR2 SYDVKM. The CDR3 spans 15 residues. In DNA, the CDR3 is TGTGCCAGCAGTTTGGAAGGCAGGATTAATGAAAAACTGTTTTTT. Protein product: CASSLEGRINEKLFF.

A single count supports this clone. The chain has TRBV7-9 and TRBJ2-1; 8 bases line up with TRBD2. The CDR3 sequence is 17 residues long. Per the germline V gene, CDR1 is SEHNR and CDR2 is FQNEAQ (reference sequence). V lost 2 bases, J lost 9 bases, and 15 bases stayed unmatched. The CDR3 region is CASSLSGSTTSRGEQFF. In nucleotides, the CDR3 is TGTGCCAGCAGCTTAAGCGGGAGTACGACCTCAAGAGGTGAGCAGTTCTTC.

The V and J genes are TRBV6-6 and TRBJ1-4, with a weak D call TRBD1 (6 bases). Germline CDR1 MNHNY, CDR2 SVGAGI (reference sequence). CDR3 length: 15 residues. V was pared by 5 bases and J by 4 bases, with 14 bases between. The CDR3 coding sequence is TGTGCCAGCAGTACGGGGGGGGGCCTTAATGAAAAACTGTTTTTT. Its protein is CASSTGGGLNEKLFF.

V gene TRBV4-1 combines with J gene TRBJ2-7; 7 positions agree with TRBD2. The V segment lost 2 bases and the J segment 3 bases; nucleotides outside the gene matches: 7. Germline assignment: CDR1 MGHRA and CDR2 YSYEKL. The length of the CDR3 is 15 residues. This chain's CDR3 is CASSQFGLGNYEQYF. For the CDR3, the DNA is TGCGCCAGCAGCCAATTCGGACTAGGCAACTACGAGCAGTACTTC.

V is TRBV9 and J is TRBJ2-1, with D possibly being TRBD2 (6 bases). V lost 0 bases and J lost 4, with 14 bases in between. The CDR3 sequence is 16 residues long. The germline gives CDR1 SGDLS, CDR2 YYNGEE. CDR3 residues: CASSVEKRLGYNEQFF. The CDR3 DNA reads as TGTGCCAGCAGCGTAGAAAAGCGACTAGGTTACAATGAGCAGTTCTTC.

The chain recombines TRBV7-9 with TRBJ1-1, with 7 nucleotides matching TRBD1. CDR3 size: 14 residues. V shed 5 bases, J shed 2 bases, and the junction held 5 bases outside the gene matches. CDR1 SEHNR and CDR2 FQNEAQ come from the germline V gene (reference sequence). The CDR3 DNA reads TGTGCCAGCAGCCTGGGACAGCTAAACACTGAAGCTTTCTTT. Translating it yields CASSLGQLNTEAFF.